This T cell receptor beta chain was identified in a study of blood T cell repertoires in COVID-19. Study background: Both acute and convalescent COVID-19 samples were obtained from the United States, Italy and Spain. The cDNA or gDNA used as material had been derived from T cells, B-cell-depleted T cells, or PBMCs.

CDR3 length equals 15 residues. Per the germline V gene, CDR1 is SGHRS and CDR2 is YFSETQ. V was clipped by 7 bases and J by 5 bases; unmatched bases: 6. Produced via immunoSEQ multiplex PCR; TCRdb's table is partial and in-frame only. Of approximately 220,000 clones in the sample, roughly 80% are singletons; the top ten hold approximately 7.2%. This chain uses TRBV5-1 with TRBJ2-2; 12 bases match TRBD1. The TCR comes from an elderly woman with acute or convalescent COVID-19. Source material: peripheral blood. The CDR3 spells CASGGQGAGTGELFF. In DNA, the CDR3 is TGCGCCAGCGGGGGACAGGGGGCCGGGACCGGGGAGCTGTTTTTT.